The 12 T cell receptor beta chains below come from one sample, sequenced in a study of sequential checkpoint blockade in melanoma. The protocol was immunoSEQ multiplex PCR, while the TCRdb copy is restricted to in-frame clones and leaves out a portion. Of about 17,000 clones in the sample, roughly three quarters are singletons; the top ten hold over 9.5%. Treatment indicated: randomized to nivolumab then ipilimumab (arm A) or the reverse (arm B). The starting material was CD8+ T cells sorted from blood (inferred from file names), obtained from a patient given nivolumab and ipilimumab in sequence. The receptor set was obtained from a human donor with melanoma.

A remark on this clone: The conserved closing phenylalanine or tryptophan is absent in this CDR3, likely reflecting a read error. V and J are TRBV4-2 and TRBJ2-7; possible D gene TRBD2, 5 bases. CDR3 length: 14 residues. The ends were cut back, 5 bases at V and 5 bases at J, with 16 bases in the middle. In germline, CDR1 is LGHNA, CDR2 YNFKEQ. This CDR3 is CASSAPGSANEQYS. The CDR3, as DNA: TGTGCCAGCAGCGCCCCGGGAAGTGCGAACGAGCAGTACTCC.

In its sample, this clone was seen a few times. This chain links TRBV5-5 with TRBJ2-5; 13 bases map to TRBD2. V was clipped by 0 bases and J by 5 bases; unmatched bases: 4. Germline V gene sequence: CDR1 SGHKS, CDR2 YYEKEE (reference sequence). The CDR3 is 16 residues long. CDR3 DNA sequence: TGTGCCAGCAGCTTGGAACTAGCGGGAGGGAGGGAGACCCAGTACTTC. Its protein product is CASSLELAGGRETQYF.

This clone was seen a handful of times. V gene TRBV27 combines with J gene TRBJ1-1; no definite D call. CDR3 length: 12 residues. Germline-derived CDR1 and CDR2 are MNHEY and SMNVEV (reference sequence). The V and J ends lost 11 bases and 5 bases respectively, with 15 bases between them. The CDR3 DNA reads TGTGCCGCACTCAGTCCGGGGACTGAAGCTTTCTTT. It is translated as CAALSPGTEAFF.

The gene calls are TRBV7-6 and TRBJ1-6; 7 bases match TRBD1. The CDR3 totals 15 residues. Looked up from germline, CDR1 is SGHVS and CDR2 is FNYEAQ. V shed 5 bases and J 7 bases; nucleotides not matched to a gene: 8. CDR3 loop: CASSRRGEKNSPLHF. CDR3 in DNA: TGTGCCAGCAGCCGCAGGGGGGAAAAGAATTCACCCCTCCACTTT. Based on the CDR3 plus reference TRBV7-6 and TRBJ1-6, the full variable domain is GAGVSQSPRYKVTKRGQDVALRCDPISGHVSLYWYRQALGQGPEFLTYFNYEAQQDKSGLPNDRFSAERPEGSISTLTIQRTEQRDSAMYRCASSRRGEKNSPLHFGNGTRLTVT.

This clone showed up just once. This chain joins TRBV27 and TRBJ2-7, with D perhaps matching TRBD1 (5 bases). The length of the CDR3 is 13 residues. Trimming left V 6 bases short and J 5 bases short, with 14 bases between. In germline, CDR1 is MNHEY, CDR2 SMNVEV (reference sequence). The CDR3 DNA is TGTGCCAGCAGCCCCAAGGGGTCCCACGAGCAGTACTTC. This encodes CASSPKGSHEQYF.

The chain has TRBV7-3 and TRBJ2-1; TRBD1 matches at 9 bases. V was clipped by 4 bases and J by 4 bases; unmatched bases: 5. Germline CDR1 and CDR2: SGHTA and FQGTGA. There are 15 residues in the CDR3. The CDR3 loop is CASSSGTGLYNEQFF. DNA for the CDR3: TGTGCCAGCAGCTCCGGGACAGGGCTTTACAATGAGCAGTTCTTC. The variable domain in full, completed from reference TRBV7-3 and TRBJ2-1, reads GAGVSQTPSNKVTEKGKYVELRCDPISGHTALYWYRQSLGQGPEFLIYFQGTGAADDSGLPNDRFFAVRPEGSVSTLKIQRTERGDSAVYLCASSSGTGLYNEQFFGPGTRLTVL.

The chain recombines TRBV29-1 with TRBJ2-2, with a possible D match to TRBD2 (5 bases). The CDR3 runs to 13 residues. V was pared by 6 bases and J by 3 bases, with 11 bases between. The germline V gene has CDR1 SQVTM and CDR2 ANQGSEA. The CDR3 region is CSVVRGYTGELFF. The CDR3 DNA reads TGCAGCGTGGTCCGGGGTTACACCGGGGAGCTGTTTTTT.

CDR3 coding DNA: TGTGCCAGCAGCACCCGGGGGACCGGCCAGAATACGCAGTATTTT. This gives the protein CASSTRGTGQNTQYF. The chain links TRBV7-9 to TRBJ2-3; TRBD2 is a possible D gene (6 bases). From germline, CDR1 is SEHNR and CDR2 FQNEAQ (reference sequence). The V gene lost 5 bases and the J gene lost 7 bases, with 19 bases spanning the gap. The CDR3 is 15 amino acids.

The chain recombines TRBV4-3 with TRBJ2-2; D is ambiguous. This CDR3 is 12 amino acids long. Germline assignment: CDR1 LGHNA and CDR2 YSLEER. Trimming removed 4 bases from V and 5 bases from J, with 5 bases in between. The CDR3 loop reads CASSPFTGELFF. The CDR3 bases are TGCGCCAGCAGCCCGTTTACCGGGGAGCTGTTTTTT.

A word on this clone: Compared with germline, one end of the junction differs, possibly owing to a read error. The chain joins TRBV11-2 to TRBJ2-2, with D possibly being TRBD2 (6 bases). Per the germline V gene, CDR1 is SGHAT and CDR2 is FQNNGV. The CDR3 runs to 14 residues. CDR3 in DNA: TGTGCCAGCAGCTTCCTAGCGAAGACCGGGGAGCTGTTTTTT. Its protein is CASSFLAKTGELFF.

V and J are TRBV11-3 and TRBJ2-5; 9 bases are a match to TRBD2. CDR3 length equals 17 residues. Germline V lookup: CDR1 SGHNT, CDR2 YENEEA. J lost 5 bases, V lost 1 base, and 11 bases had no gene match. CDR3 DNA: TGTGCCAGCAGCTTAGCGAGGCGGGAGGGCCTCGGGGAGACCCAGTACTTC. Protein product: CASSLARREGLGETQYF. Supplemented by reference TRBV11-3 and TRBJ2-5, the full variable domain reads EAGVVQSPRYKIIEKKQPVAFWCNPISGHNTLYWYLQNLGQGPELLIRYENEEAVDDSQLPKDRFSAERLKGVDSTLKIQPAELGDSAVYLCASSLARREGLGETQYFGPGTRLLVL.

V gene TRBV19 combines with J gene TRBJ2-7, with 7 positions matching TRBD2. J was trimmed by 2 bases and V by 1 base; bases with no gene match: 5. CDR3 size: 15 residues. Germline V gives CDR1 LNHDA, CDR2 SQIVND (reference sequence). The CDR3 spells CASSIAAGVPYEQYF. CDR3 coding DNA: TGTGCCAGTAGTATAGCCGCGGGGGTGCCCTACGAGCAGTACTTC.